The T cell receptor (beta chain) described here comes from a study of T cell responses to AZD1222 COVID-19 vaccine. Study-wide results and limits: Recipients of two AZD1222 doses showed rising Spike-specific TCR breadth and depth. Clonal diversity was possibly underestimated, and the donors were mostly white British, with more females. Baseline antibody screening turned up just a handful of seropositive AZD1222 recipients. Sampling that yielded the repertoires occurred only after the peak T cell response.

The method was immunoSEQ multiplex PCR; TCRdb's version includes in-frame clones alone and lacks a portion of them. The sample has more than 95,000 clones, over 70% seen once. Concerning this clone: Its antigen is unknown.

The receptor was isolated from an adult in good health. This specimen consisted of peripheral blood, obtained on day 0 of AZD1222 vaccination.

CDR3 sequence reads: CASSSEPTGQNEKLFF. CDR3 coding DNA: TGTGCCAGCAGCTCGGAACCGACAGGGCAAAATGAAAAACTGTTTTTT. The chain uses TRBV5-6 and TRBJ1-4; 7 bases match TRBD1. V dropped 3 bases and J dropped 5; count of bases not matched to a gene: 10. CDR3 length: 16 residues. CDR1 is SGHDT, CDR2 YYEEEE, per germline.